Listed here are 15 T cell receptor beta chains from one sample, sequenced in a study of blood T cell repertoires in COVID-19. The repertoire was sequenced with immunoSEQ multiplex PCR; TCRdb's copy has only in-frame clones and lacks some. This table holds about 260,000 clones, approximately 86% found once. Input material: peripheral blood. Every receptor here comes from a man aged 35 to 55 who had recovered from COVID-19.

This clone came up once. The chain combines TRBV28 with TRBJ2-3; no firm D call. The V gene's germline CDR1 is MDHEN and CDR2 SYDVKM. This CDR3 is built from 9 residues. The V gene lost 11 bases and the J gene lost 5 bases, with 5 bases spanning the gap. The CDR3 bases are TGTGCCGGCCAAGATACGCAGTATTTT. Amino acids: CAGQDTQYF.

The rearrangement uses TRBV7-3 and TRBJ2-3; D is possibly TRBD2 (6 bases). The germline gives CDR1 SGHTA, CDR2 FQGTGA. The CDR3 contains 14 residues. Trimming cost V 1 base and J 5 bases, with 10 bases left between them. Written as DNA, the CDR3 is TGTGCCAGCAGCTTAAGGAGGGTCAGAGATACGCAGTATTTT. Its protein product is CASSLRRVRDTQYF. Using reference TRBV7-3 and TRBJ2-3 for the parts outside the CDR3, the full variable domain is GAGVSQTPSNKVTEKGKYVELRCDPISGHTALYWYRQSLGQGPEFLIYFQGTGAADDSGLPNDRFFAVRPEGSVSTLKIQRTERGDSAVYLCASSLRRVRDTQYFGPGTRLTVL.

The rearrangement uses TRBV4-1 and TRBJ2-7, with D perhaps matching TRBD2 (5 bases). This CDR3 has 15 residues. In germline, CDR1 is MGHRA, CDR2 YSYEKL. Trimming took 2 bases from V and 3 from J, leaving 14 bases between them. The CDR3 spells CASSQRASQSYEQYF. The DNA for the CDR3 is TGCGCCAGCAGCCAAAGGGCTAGCCAAAGCTACGAGCAGTACTTC.

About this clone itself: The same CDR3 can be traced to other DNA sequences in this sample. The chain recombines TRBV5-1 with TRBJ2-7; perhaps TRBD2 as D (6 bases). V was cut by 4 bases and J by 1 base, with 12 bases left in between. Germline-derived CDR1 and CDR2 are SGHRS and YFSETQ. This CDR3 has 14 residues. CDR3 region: CASSPGTRSYEQYF. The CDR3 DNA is TGCGCCAGCAGCCCCGGGACTCGATCCTACGAGCAGTACTTC.

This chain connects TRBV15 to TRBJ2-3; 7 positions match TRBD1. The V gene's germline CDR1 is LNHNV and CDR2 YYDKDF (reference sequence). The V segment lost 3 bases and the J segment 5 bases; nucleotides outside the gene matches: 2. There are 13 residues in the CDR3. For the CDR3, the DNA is TGTGCCACCAGCAGGACAGGGCAAGATACGCAGTATTTT. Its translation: CATSRTGQDTQYF.

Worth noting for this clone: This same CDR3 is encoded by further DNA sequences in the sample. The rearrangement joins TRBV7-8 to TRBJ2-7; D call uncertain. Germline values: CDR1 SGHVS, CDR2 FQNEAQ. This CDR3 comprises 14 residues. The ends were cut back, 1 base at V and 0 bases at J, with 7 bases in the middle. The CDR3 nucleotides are TGTGCCAGCAGCTTAGGCTCGGGCTCCTACGAGCAGTACTTC. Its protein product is CASSLGSGSYEQYF.

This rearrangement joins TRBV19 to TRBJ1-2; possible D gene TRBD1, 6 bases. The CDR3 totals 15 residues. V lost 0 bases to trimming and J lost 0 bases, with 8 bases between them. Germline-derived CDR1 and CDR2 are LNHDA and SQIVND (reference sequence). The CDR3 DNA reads TGTGCCAGTAGTATAGAGACAGGATCTAACTATGGCTACACCTTC. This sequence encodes CASSIETGSNYGYTF.

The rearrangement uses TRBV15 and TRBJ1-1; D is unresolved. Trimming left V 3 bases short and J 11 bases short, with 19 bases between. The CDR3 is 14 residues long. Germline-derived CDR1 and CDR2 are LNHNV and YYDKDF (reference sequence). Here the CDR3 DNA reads TGTGCCACCAGCAGCGGTTACGGGTGGCGAGACGCTTTCTTT. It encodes CATSSGYGWRDAFF. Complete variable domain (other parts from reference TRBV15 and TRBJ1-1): DAMVIQNPRYQVTQFGKPVTLSCSQTLNHNVMYWYQQKSSQAPKLLFHYYDKDFNNEADTPDNFQSRRPNTSFCFLDIRSPGLGDTAMYLCATSSGYGWRDAFFGQGTRLTVV.

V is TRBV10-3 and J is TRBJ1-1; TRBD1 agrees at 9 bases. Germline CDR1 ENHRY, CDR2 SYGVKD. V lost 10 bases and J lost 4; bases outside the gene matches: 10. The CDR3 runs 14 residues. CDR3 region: CATRDRVQGTEAFF. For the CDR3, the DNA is TGTGCCACCAGGGACAGGGTTCAAGGCACTGAAGCTTTCTTT.

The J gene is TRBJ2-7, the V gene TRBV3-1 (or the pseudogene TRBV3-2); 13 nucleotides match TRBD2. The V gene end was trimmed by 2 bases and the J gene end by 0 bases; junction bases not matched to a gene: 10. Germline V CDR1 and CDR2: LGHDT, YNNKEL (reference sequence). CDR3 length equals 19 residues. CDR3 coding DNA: TGTGCCAGCAGCCAACGATGGACTAGCGGGGGCCGAAGCTCCTACGAGCAGTACTTC. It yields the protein CASSQRWTSGGRSSYEQYF.

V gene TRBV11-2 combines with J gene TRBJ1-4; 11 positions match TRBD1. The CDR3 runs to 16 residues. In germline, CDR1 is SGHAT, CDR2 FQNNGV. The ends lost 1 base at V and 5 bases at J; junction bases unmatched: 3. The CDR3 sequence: CASSLGTGGVNEKLFF. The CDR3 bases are TGTGCCAGCAGCTTAGGGACAGGGGGCGTGAATGAAAAACTGTTTTTT.

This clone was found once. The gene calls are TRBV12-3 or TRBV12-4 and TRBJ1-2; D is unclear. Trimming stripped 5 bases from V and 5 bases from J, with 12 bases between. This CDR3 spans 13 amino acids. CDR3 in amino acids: CASSRETVYGYTF. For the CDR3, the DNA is TGTGCCAGCAGTAGGGAGACGGTTTATGGCTACACCTTC.

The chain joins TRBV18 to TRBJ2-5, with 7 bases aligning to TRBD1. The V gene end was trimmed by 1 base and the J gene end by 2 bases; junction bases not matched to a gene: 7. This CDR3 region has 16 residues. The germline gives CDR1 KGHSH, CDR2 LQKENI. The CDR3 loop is CASSPRYRGDQETQYF. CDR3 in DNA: TGTGCCAGCTCACCACGGTACAGGGGCGATCAAGAGACCCAGTACTTC. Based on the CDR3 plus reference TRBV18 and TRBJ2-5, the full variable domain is NAGVMQNPRHLVRRRGQEARLRCSPMKGHSHVYWYRQLPEEGLKFMVYLQKENIIDESGMPKERFSAEFPKEGPSILRIQQVVRGDSAAYFCASSPRYRGDQETQYFGPGTRLLVL.

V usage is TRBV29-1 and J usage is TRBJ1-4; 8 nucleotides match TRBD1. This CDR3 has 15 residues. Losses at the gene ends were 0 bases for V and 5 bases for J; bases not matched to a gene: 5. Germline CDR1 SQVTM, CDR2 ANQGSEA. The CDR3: CSVEDRTGPNEKLFF. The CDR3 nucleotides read TGCAGCGTTGAAGATCGGACAGGGCCAAATGAAAAACTGTTTTTT.

Written as DNA, the CDR3 is TGTGCCAGCAGCCACACTCTTCTAGAGTCGCAGTATTTT. It codes for CASSHTLLESQYF. This sequence joins TRBV3-1 (or the pseudogene TRBV3-2) and TRBJ2-3; D not resolved. This CDR3 comprises 13 residues. Trimming left V 3 bases short and J 10 bases short, with 14 bases between. Germline loops: CDR1 LGHDT, CDR2 YNNKEL (reference sequence).